The subject of this entry is one TCR beta chain. Its antigen is undetermined. This entry comes from a study of T-cell reconstitution after alpha-beta-depleted transplantation in children. Findings of the study overall: T-cell numbers and diversity one year post-transplant derived largely from freshly generated T cells. Reportedly, only several hundred clones from non-depleted graft cells drove alpha-beta T-cell counts at about two months. Day-60 TCRbeta diversity that was high in some patients was derived from surviving recipient T cells and thymic progenitors.

The authors prepared the TCRbeta library with unique molecular identifiers. MiXCR, applied by TCRdb to the PCR reads, yields one record per CDR3 protein. The table lists some 840,000 distinct CDR3 sequences, under 20% of them singletons. The input for sequencing was PBMCs, mostly from graft donor cells, taken 360 days after TCRalphabeta/CD19-depleted stem cell transplant. This sequence was found in a male patient between 10 and 17 years old who had a stem cell transplant for acute lymphoblastic leukemia, so the T cells may come from the graft donor.

CDR3 sequence: CASSSKRAFDGNTIYF. The CDR3 bases are TGTGCCAGCAGCTCGAAACGGGCGTTTGATGGAAACACCATATATTTT. The chain couples TRBV7-8 to TRBJ1-3; D is uncertain. Germline assignment: CDR1 SGHVS and CDR2 FQNEAQ. The CDR3 is 16 amino acids. V gave up 4 bases and J gave up 3 bases, with 16 bases separating them.